This T cell receptor (beta chain) was captured by sequencing in a study of CD8 T cells in ankylosing spondylitis. Findings of the study overall: Ankylosing spondylitis blood seemed to carry a telltale TCR beta motif made of eight highly homologous variants. Reactive arthritis synovial fluid and blood were previously reported to contain some motif variants.

TCRdb processed the 5' RACE reads anew with MiXCR; each CDR3 protein has one entry. The sample includes around 320,000 distinct CDR3 sequences, less than 25% of them seen just once. CDR1 ENHRY and CDR2 SYGVKD come from the germline V gene. The CDR3 totals 13 residues. Trimming shortened V by 11 bases and J by 0 bases, and 13 bases separated the two germline ends. A word on this clonotype: Its antigen is as yet unknown.

The sequence came from a female donor with ankylosing spondylitis or in good health (not recorded which). The sequenced sample was blood, either unsorted or a sorted T cell fraction (not recorded which). V usage is TRBV10-3 and J usage is TRBJ2-5; tentative D call: TRBD2 (5 bases). CDR3 coding DNA: TGTGCCTCCAAGGACTCGAACCAAGAGACCCAGTACTTC. This encodes CASKDSNQETQYF.